This TCR beta chain was profiled in a study of CD8+ T cells in alopecia areata. Study-wide results and limits: Tofacitinib significantly brought down scalp clonality and expanded CD8+ clones among top 100.

Treatment denoted: oral pan-JAK inhibitor, 5-10 mg twice daily. The CDR3 runs 12 residues. V shed 3 bases and J shed 5 bases, with 10 bases lying between them. Germline V gene data show CDR1 as SQVTM and CDR2 as ANQGSEA. The sequencing template was cDNA reverse transcribed from extracted RNA. Measured with immunoSEQ multiplex PCR; TCRdb has only the in-frame clones, and not every one. The table includes roughly 40,000 clones, 80% to 95% detected once. On this clone itself: What it binds is unknown.

The chain joins TRBV29-1 to TRBJ2-5, with D unresolved. The input for sequencing was CD8+ T cells sorted from blood, taken at week 24, from a patient treated with tofacitinib. This receptor was obtained from a human donor with alopecia areata. CDR3 residues: CSVEPGPETQYF. In nucleotides, the CDR3 is TGCAGCGTTGAGCCCGGGCCCGAGACCCAGTACTTC.